This entry features one T cell receptor (beta chain) sequence. This record comes from a study of T cell changes during pregnancy in multiple sclerosis. The V and J ends lost 0 bases and 6 bases respectively, with 11 bases between them. This CDR3 is 14 amino acids long. Germline lookup yields CDR1 LGHNA and CDR2 YNFKEQ. Sequenced by immunoSEQ multiplex PCR; TCRdb stores in-frame clones only, minus some. The sample consists of over 50,000 clones, approximately 90% of them appearing once. V and J are TRBV4-2 and TRBJ1-2; D gene uncertain. The sample in question was peripheral blood, obtained in the first trimester of pregnancy. This sequence originates from a female donor in good health, enrolled as a control in a pregnancy study. The CDR3 reads CASSQDLGDHGYTF. CDR3 DNA: TGTGCCAGCAGCCAAGATCTCGGAGACCATGGCTACACCTTC.